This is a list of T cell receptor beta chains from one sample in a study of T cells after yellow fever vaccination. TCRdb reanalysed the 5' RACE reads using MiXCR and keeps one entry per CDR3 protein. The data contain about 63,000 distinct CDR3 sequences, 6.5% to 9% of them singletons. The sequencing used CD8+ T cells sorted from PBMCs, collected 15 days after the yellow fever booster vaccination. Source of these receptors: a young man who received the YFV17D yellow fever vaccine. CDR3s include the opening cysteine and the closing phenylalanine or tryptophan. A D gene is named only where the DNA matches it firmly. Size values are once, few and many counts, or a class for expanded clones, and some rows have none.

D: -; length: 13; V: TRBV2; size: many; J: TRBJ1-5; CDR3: CASSEARAQPQHF; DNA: TGTGCCAGCAGTGAAGCGAGGGCGCAGCCCCAGCATTTT
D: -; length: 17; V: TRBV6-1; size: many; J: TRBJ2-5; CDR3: CASSPGSRAGSGETQYF; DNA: TGTGCCAGCAGCCCGGGTAGTCGAGCCGGGAGTGGGGAGACCCAGTACTTC
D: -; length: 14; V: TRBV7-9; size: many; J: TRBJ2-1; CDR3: CASSPPPAVHEQFF; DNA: TGTGCCAGCAGCCCCCCCCCGGCTGTCCATGAGCAGTTCTTC
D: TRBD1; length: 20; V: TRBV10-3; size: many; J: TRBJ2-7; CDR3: CAISEFLSRDRFGNSYEQYF; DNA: TGTGCCATCAGTGAGTTCCTTTCCCGGGACAGGTTCGGGAACTCCTACGAGCAGTACTTC
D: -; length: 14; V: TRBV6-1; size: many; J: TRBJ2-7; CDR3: CASSEGTVSYEQYF; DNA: TGTGCCAGCAGCGAAGGGACTGTTTCCTACGAGCAGTACTTC
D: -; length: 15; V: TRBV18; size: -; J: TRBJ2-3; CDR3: CASSLGEVLTDTQYF; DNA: TGTGCCAGCTCACTCGGGGAGGTCCTCACAGATACGCAGTATTTT
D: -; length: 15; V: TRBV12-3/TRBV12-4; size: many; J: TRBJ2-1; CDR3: CASSSGLAPYNEQFF; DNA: TGTGCCAGCAGTTCCGGACTGGCTCCTTACAATGAGCAGTTCTTC
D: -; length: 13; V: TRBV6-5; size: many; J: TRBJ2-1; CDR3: CASSYSGPNEQFF; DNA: TGTGCCAGCAGTTACTCGGGACCGAATGAGCAGTTCTTC
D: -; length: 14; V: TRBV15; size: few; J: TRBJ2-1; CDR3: CATRVADFYNEQFF; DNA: TGTGCCACCAGAGTAGCGGACTTCTACAATGAGCAGTTCTTC
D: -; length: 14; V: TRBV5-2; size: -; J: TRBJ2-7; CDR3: CARGPGLLCYEQYF; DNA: TGTGCCAGGGGCCCGGGGCTCCTCTGCTACGAGCAGTACTTC
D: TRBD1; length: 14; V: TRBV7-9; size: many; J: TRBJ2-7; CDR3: CASSPGTGGVEQYF; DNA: TGTGCCAGCAGCCCCGGGACAGGGGGCGTTGAGCAGTACTTC
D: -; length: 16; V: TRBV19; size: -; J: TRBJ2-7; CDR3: CASSPAWGLGGLEQYF; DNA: TGTGCCAGTAGTCCCGCCTGGGGACTAGGGGGCCTCGAGCAGTACTTC
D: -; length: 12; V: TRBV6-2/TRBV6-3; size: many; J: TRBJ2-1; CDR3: CASLDTWGEQFF; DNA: TGTGCCAGCTTAGATACCTGGGGTGAGCAGTTCTTC
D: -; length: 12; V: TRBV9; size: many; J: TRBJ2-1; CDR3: CASSGGSDEQFF; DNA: TGTGCCAGCAGCGGGGGGTCGGATGAGCAGTTCTTC
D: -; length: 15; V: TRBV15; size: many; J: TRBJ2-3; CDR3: CATSRTWDRTDTQYF; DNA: TGTGCCACCAGCAGGACCTGGGATCGCACAGATACGCAGTATTTT
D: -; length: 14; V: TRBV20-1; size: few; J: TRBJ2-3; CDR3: CCARVLWVADTQYF; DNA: TGCTGTGCTAGAGTTTTGTGGGTGGCAGATACGCAGTATTTT
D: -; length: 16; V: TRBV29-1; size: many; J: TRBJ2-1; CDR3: CSVDDLGQFSYNEQFF; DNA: TGCAGCGTTGATGATCTGGGTCAGTTCTCCTACAATGAGCAGTTCTTC